Shown below are 22 T cell receptor beta chains from a single sample sequenced in a study of identifying expanded T cells in peripheral blood. Using immunoSEQ multiplex PCR, the repertoire was profiled, and TCRdb retains in-frame clones only, with some absent. The repertoire holds about 82,000 clones, with about 87% as singletons. The sample consisted of blood. All receptors derive from a person aged 18-70 years in good health.

The V call is TRBV7-9, the J call TRBJ1-6, with D perhaps TRBD1 (5 bases). The germline V and J ends were trimmed by 3 bases and 10 bases, with 13 bases remaining between them. Per germline, CDR1 SEHNR and CDR2 FQNEAQ (reference sequence). This CDR3 spans 14 amino acids. CDR3 protein: CASSLTTGGSPLHF. DNA of the CDR3: TGTGCCAGCAGCTTGACGACCGGGGGATCACCCCTCCACTTT.

V and J are TRBV7-9 and TRBJ2-7; 8 bases are a match to TRBD2. V trimming: 5 bases; J trimming: 0 bases; junction bases outside the gene matches: 18. CDR1 is SEHNR, CDR2 FQNEAQ, per germline (reference sequence). The CDR3 totals 19 residues. The CDR3 DNA is TGTGCCAGCAGCGGCCCCCCGTTCGAGCGGGAGTTCGTCTCCTACGAGCAGTACTTC. Translated, it gives CASSGPPFEREFVSYEQYF.

The J gene is TRBJ2-7, the V gene TRBV29-1; TRBD1 is a possible D gene (6 bases). V shed 5 bases and J shed 0 bases, with 17 bases lying between them. Germline CDR1 and CDR2: SQVTM and ANQGSEA. This CDR3 has 15 amino acids. The CDR3 is CSVQLGTGSSYEQYF. DNA for the CDR3: TGCAGCGTTCAGTTGGGTACAGGGAGCTCCTACGAGCAGTACTTC.

The chain has TRBV5-4 and TRBJ2-7; tentatively, D is TRBD2 (6 bases). Germline CDR1 SGHNT, CDR2 YYREEE (reference sequence). The CDR3 is 14 amino acids. Between the trimmed V and J ends, which lost 0 bases and 5 bases, there was a span of 12 bases. CDR3 nucleotide sequence: TGTGCCAGCAGCTTGGCCGGGAGCGGTGACGAGCAGTACTTC. Translating gives CASSLAGSGDEQYF.

The V call is TRBV7-6, the J call TRBJ2-1; D assignment may be TRBD1 or TRBD2 (5 bases each). Germline assignment: CDR1 SGHVS and CDR2 FNYEAQ. Trimming took 1 base from V and 8 from J, leaving 9 bases between them. This CDR3 region has 13 residues. CDR3 nucleotide sequence: TGTGCCAGCAGCTTAGGAGGGACCGATGAGCAGTTCTTC. It codes for CASSLGGTDEQFF.

The genes are TRBV20-1 and TRBJ1-2, with D perhaps TRBD1 (5 bases). The CDR3 has 11 residues. The V end was cut by 6 bases, the J end by 8 bases, with 13 bases between. The V gene's germline CDR1 is DFQATT and CDR2 SNEGSKA (reference sequence). Written as DNA, the CDR3 is TGCAGTGCAACCCGGGACGTCGGCTACACCTTC. It yields the protein CSATRDVGYTF.

This chain connects TRBV7-9 to TRBJ2-3; D unclear. In germline, CDR1 is SEHNR, CDR2 FQNEAQ (reference sequence). Trimming cost V 5 bases and J 5 bases, with 11 bases left between them. The CDR3 is made up of 13 amino acids. The CDR3 spells CASSLGSGDTQYF. CDR3 coding DNA: TGTGCCAGCAGCCTAGGGTCAGGAGATACGCAGTATTTT.

The V gene is TRBV30, the J gene TRBJ1-2; no firm D call. CDR3 size: 14 residues. Trimming left V 0 bases short and J 1 base short, with 9 bases between. CDR1 is GTSNPN, CDR2 SVGIG, per germline (reference sequence). The CDR3 protein is CAWSVSAFNYGYTF. DNA of the CDR3: TGTGCCTGGAGTGTATCGGCATTTAACTATGGCTACACCTTC.

The chain couples TRBV6-6 to TRBJ1-6; no definite D call. The germline V gene has CDR1 MNHNY and CDR2 SVGAGI (reference sequence). V lost 2 bases to trimming and J lost 7 bases, with 9 bases between them. The CDR3 consists of 14 residues. In nucleotides, the CDR3 is TGTGCCAGCAGTTACGCCGAACGAAATTCACCCCTCCACTTT. Translated, it gives CASSYAERNSPLHF.

This sequence joins TRBV11-3 and TRBJ2-7, with D unresolved. V lost 3 bases and J lost 4, with 13 bases in between. This CDR3 is 14 amino acids long. Germline CDR1 SGHNT, CDR2 YENEEA. The CDR3 sequence is CASSLARISYEQYF. The DNA of the CDR3 is TGTGCCAGCAGCTTGGCTAGGATAAGTTACGAGCAGTACTTC.

This chain links TRBV19 with TRBJ1-3; D may be TRBD1 (6 bases). The CDR3 length is 17 residues. The V gene lost 1 base and the J gene lost 0 bases, with 13 bases spanning the gap. The germline gives CDR1 LNHDA, CDR2 SQIVND (reference sequence). CDR3 sequence reads: CASSIGGGQYSGNTIYF. DNA of the CDR3: TGTGCCAGTAGTATAGGTGGAGGACAGTACTCTGGAAACACCATATATTTT.

The chain links TRBV6-1 to TRBJ1-5; D perhaps matches TRBD1 (5 bases). The CDR3 is 14 amino acids. V was clipped by 9 bases and J by 1 base, with 13 bases between them. In germline, CDR1 is MNHNS, CDR2 SASEGT. The CDR3 here is CARQGTRSNQPQHF. In DNA, the CDR3 is TGTGCCAGGCAGGGAACTAGGAGCAATCAGCCCCAGCATTTT.

This chain joins TRBV7-9 and TRBJ2-6, with D uncertain. Germline V CDR1 and CDR2: SEHNR, FQNEAQ (reference sequence). The CDR3 extends over 16 amino acids. V was pared by 2 bases and J by 4 bases, with 12 bases between. CDR3 coding DNA: TGTGCCAGCAGCTTAAGGGTTGGGTCCGGGGCCAACGTCCTGACTTTC. Its translation: CASSLRVGSGANVLTF.

Here the CDR3 DNA reads TGTGCCAGCACGTCTGACAATGAGCAGTTCTTC. Its translation: CASTSDNEQFF. The chain combines TRBV2 with TRBJ2-1; D call uncertain. The CDR3 contains 11 residues. V lost 7 bases to trimming and J lost 5 bases, with 6 bases between them. The germline gives CDR1 SNHLY, CDR2 FYNNEI.

The chain combines TRBV15 with TRBJ2-3; perhaps TRBD2 as D (6 bases). Deletions cut 5 bases from V and 1 base from J, with 13 bases between. Per the germline V gene, CDR1 is LNHNV and CDR2 is YYDKDF (reference sequence). This CDR3 has 15 amino acids. The DNA of the CDR3 is TGTGCCACCAGCCCGGCGGGGCTTCGCACAGATACGCAGTATTTT. This sequence encodes CATSPAGLRTDTQYF.

The CDR3 sequence: CASSLGWVDSNQPQHF. The CDR3 nucleotides read TGTGCCAGCAGCTTAGGCTGGGTAGATAGCAATCAGCCCCAGCATTTT. The chain uses TRBV7-8 and TRBJ1-5; unclear D gene. Looked up from germline, CDR1 is SGHVS and CDR2 is FQNEAQ. Trimming cost V 1 base and J 0 bases, with 10 bases left between them. The CDR3 is 16 amino acids.

The V call is TRBV18, the J call TRBJ1-5; 10 bases are shared with TRBD1. CDR1 is KGHSH and CDR2 is LQKENI in the germline V gene. The CDR3 extends over 16 amino acids. V shed 3 bases and J 8 bases; nucleotides not matched to a gene: 10. The CDR3 region has the DNA TGTGCCAGCTCACCCCAACTGACAGGGGGCGAGGAGCCCCAGCATTTT. Translating gives CASSPQLTGGEEPQHF.

The CDR3 region is CASSLNLKDRTGRYSNQPQHF. The CDR3 nucleotides are TGTGCCAGCAGCTTAAACCTTAAAGATAGGACAGGGAGGTATAGCAATCAGCCCCAGCATTTT. This chain uses TRBV7-3 with TRBJ1-5, with 8 nucleotides matching TRBD1. The germline gives CDR1 SGHTA, CDR2 FQGTGA. The CDR3 contains 21 residues. V trimming: 1 base; J trimming: 0 bases; junction bases outside the gene matches: 17.

J is TRBJ1-3 and V is TRBV5-6, with D hard to call. V lost 3 bases, J lost 0 bases, and 7 bases lay in between. The CDR3 is 14 residues long. The V gene's germline CDR1 is SGHDT and CDR2 YYEEEE. The chain's CDR3 is CASSWTSSGNTIYF. The CDR3 nucleotides are TGTGCCAGCAGCTGGACCAGCTCTGGAAACACCATATATTTT. The whole variable domain, filled in from reference TRBV5-6 and TRBJ1-3, reads DAGVTQSPTHLIKTRGQQVTLRCSPKSGHDTVSWYQQALGQGPQFIFQYYEEEERQRGNFPDRFSGHQFPNYSSELNVNALLLGDSALYLCASSWTSSGNTIYFGEGSWLTVV.

The rearrangement joins TRBV10-1 to TRBJ1-2; D is unresolved. This CDR3 spans 13 amino acids. V dropped 6 bases and J dropped 2 bases, with 10 bases sitting between them. Germline-derived CDR1 and CDR2 are WNHNN and SYGVQD (reference sequence). The CDR3 sequence is CASSYDMNYGYTF. CDR3 in DNA: TGCGCCAGCAGCTACGACATGAACTATGGCTACACCTTC.

V is TRBV4-1 and J is TRBJ1-4; D ambiguous. This CDR3 has 16 amino acids. Germline assignment: CDR1 MGHRA and CDR2 YSYEKL. The V and J ends lost 3 bases and 2 bases respectively, with 13 bases between them. This chain's CDR3 is CASSHARDFTNEKLFF. The CDR3, as DNA: TGCGCCAGCAGCCACGCTAGGGATTTTACTAATGAAAAACTGTTTTTT.

This rearrangement joins TRBV7-9 to TRBJ2-1; D is perhaps TRBD2 (6 bases). Trimming took 2 bases from V and 12 from J, leaving 14 bases between them. Germline-derived CDR1 and CDR2 are SEHNR and FQNEAQ (reference sequence). This CDR3 is built from 13 residues. Here the CDR3 DNA reads TGTGCCAGCAGCTTAAACCCCGGGACTTCGCAGTTCTTC. It encodes CASSLNPGTSQFF.